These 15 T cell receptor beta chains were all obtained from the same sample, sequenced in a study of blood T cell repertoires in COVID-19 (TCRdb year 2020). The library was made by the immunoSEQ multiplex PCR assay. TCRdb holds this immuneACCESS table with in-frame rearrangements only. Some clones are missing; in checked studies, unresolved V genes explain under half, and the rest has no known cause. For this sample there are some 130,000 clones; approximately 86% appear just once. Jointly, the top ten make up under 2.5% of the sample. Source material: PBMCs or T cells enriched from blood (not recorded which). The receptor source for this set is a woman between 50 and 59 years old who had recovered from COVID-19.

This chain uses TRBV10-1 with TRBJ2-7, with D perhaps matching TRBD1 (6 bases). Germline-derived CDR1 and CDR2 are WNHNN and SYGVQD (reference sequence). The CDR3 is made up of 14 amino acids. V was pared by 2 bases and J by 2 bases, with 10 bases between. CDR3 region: CASSEGRGPYEQYF. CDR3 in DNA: TGCGCCAGCAGTGAGGGCAGGGGTCCCTACGAGCAGTACTTC.

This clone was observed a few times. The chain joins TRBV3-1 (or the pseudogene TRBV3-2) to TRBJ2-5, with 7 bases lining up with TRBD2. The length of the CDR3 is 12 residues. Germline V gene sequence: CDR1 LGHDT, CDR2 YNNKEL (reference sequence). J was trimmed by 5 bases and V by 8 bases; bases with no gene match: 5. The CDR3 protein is CASGLVGETQYF. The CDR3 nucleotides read TGTGCCAGCGGACTAGTCGGTGAGACCCAGTACTTC.

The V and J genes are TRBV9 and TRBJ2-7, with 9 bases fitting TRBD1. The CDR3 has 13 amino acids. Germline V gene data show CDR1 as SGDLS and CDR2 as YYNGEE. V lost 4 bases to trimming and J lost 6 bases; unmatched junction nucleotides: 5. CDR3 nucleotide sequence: TGTGCCAGCAGCTGGGGACAGGGAGGCGAGCAGTACTTC. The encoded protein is CASSWGQGGEQYF.

The CDR3 is CASSQDERSTYNEQFF. The CDR3 nucleotides are TGTGCCAGCAGCCAAGATGAGAGGTCGACCTACAATGAGCAGTTCTTC. The gene calls are TRBV4-2 and TRBJ2-1; no firm D call. With 0 bases removed from V and 2 bases from J, the gap between germline ends came to 11 bases. The CDR3 runs to 16 residues. Germline V gene lookup returns CDR1 LGHNA and CDR2 YNFKEQ.

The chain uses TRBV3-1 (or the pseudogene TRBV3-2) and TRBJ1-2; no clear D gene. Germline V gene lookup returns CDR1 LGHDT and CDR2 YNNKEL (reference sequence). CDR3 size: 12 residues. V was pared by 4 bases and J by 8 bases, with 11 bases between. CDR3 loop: CASSPGRGGYTF. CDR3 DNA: TGTGCCAGCAGCCCTGGACGAGGGGGCTACACCTTC.

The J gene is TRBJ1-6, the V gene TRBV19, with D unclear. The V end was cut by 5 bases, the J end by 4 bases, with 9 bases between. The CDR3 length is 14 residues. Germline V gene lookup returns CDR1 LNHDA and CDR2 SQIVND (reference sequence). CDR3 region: CASSLAGYNSPLHF. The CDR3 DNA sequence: TGTGCCAGTAGTCTTGCGGGGTATAATTCACCCCTCCACTTT.

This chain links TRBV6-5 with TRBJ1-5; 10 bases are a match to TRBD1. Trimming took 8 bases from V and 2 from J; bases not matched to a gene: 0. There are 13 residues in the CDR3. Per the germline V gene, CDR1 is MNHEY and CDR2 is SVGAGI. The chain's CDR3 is CASGTGGNQPQHF. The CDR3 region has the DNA TGTGCCAGCGGGACAGGGGGCAATCAGCCCCAGCATTTT.

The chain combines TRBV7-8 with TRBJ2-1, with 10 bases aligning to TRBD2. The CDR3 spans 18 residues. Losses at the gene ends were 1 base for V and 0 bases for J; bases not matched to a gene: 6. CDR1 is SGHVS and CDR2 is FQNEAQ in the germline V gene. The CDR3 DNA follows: TGTGCCAGCAGCTTAGGCGCGAGCGGGGGGGCCTCCTACAATGAGCAGTTCTTC. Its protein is CASSLGASGGASYNEQFF.

The CDR3 bases are TGTGCCAGCAGCTACGAGGGGGGGCTAGCGGAAGCTTTCTTT. It yields the protein CASSYEGGLAEAFF. The chain is built from TRBV6-5 and TRBJ1-1, with a weak D call TRBD1 (6 bases). The CDR3 runs 14 residues. Germline CDR1 and CDR2: MNHEY and SVGAGI. The V end lost 6 bases, the J end lost 8 bases, and 19 bases lay between the germline ends.

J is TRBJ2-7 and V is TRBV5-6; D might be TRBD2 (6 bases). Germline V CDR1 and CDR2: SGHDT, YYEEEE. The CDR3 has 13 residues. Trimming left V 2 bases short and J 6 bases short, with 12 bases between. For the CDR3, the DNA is TGTGCCAGCAGCTTTGGCGGAGGGTTCGAGCAGTACTTC. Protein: CASSFGGGFEQYF.

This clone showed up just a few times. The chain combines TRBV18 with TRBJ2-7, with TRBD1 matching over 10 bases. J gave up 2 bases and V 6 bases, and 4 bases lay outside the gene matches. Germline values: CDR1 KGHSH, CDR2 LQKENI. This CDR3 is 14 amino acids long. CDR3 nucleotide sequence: TGTGCCAGCTCCGGGACAGGGGAGGCCTACGAGCAGTACTTC. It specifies CASSGTGEAYEQYF.

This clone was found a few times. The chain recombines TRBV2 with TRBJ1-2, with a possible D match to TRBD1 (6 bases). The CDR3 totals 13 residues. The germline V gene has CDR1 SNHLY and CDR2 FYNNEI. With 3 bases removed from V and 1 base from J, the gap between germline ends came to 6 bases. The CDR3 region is CASSEGHNYGYTF. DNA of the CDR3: TGTGCCAGCAGTGAGGGACATAACTATGGCTACACCTTC.

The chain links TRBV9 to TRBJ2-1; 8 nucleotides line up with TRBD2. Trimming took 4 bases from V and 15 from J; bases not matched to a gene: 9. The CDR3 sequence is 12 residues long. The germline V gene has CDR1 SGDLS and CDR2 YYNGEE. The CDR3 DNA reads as TGTGCCAGCAGCACTTCGGGGGGGCGTCTGTTCTTC. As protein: CASSTSGGRLFF.

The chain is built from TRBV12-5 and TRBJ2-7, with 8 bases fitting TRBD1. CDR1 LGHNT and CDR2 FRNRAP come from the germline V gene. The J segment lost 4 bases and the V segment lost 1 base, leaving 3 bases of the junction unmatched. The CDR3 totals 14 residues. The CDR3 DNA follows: TGTGCTAGTGGTTTGGGACAGGGGCAATACGAGCAGTACTTC. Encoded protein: CASGLGQGQYEQYF.

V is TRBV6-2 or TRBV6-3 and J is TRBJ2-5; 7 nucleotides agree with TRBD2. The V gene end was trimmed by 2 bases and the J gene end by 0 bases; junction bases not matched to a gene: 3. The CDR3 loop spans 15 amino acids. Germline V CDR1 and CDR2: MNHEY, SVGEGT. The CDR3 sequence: CASSYTGTNQETQYF. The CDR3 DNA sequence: TGTGCCAGCAGTTACACCGGGACTAACCAAGAGACCCAGTACTTC.